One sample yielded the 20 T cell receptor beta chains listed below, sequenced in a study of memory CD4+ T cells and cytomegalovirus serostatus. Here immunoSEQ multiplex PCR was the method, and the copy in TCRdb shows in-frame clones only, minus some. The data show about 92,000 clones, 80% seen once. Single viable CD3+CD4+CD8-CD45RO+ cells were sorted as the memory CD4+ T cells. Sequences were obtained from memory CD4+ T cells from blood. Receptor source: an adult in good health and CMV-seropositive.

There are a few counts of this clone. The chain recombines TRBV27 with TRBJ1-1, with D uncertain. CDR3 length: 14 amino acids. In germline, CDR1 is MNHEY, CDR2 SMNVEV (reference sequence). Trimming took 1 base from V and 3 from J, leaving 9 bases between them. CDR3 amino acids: CASSLWVRDTEAFF. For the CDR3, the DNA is TGTGCCAGCAGTTTATGGGTTCGGGACACTGAAGCTTTCTTT.

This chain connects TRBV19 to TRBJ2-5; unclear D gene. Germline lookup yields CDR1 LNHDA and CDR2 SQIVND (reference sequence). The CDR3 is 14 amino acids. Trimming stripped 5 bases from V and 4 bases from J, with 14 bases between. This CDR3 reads CASSFGFESETQYF. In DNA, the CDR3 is TGTGCCAGTAGTTTCGGTTTCGAGTCAGAGACCCAGTACTTC.

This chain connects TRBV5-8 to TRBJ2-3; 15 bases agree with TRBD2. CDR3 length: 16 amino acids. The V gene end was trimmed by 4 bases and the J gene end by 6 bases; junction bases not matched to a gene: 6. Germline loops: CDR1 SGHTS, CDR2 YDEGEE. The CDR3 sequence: CASSPGTSGRSDTQYF. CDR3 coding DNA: TGTGCCAGCAGCCCAGGGACTAGCGGGAGGTCGGATACGCAGTATTTT.

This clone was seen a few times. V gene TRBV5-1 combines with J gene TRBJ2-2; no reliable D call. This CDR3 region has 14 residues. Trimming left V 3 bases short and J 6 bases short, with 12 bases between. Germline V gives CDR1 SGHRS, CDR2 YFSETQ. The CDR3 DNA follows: TGCGCCAGCAGCTCCGGATCCGGGCCCGGGGAGCTGTTTTTT. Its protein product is CASSSGSGPGELFF.

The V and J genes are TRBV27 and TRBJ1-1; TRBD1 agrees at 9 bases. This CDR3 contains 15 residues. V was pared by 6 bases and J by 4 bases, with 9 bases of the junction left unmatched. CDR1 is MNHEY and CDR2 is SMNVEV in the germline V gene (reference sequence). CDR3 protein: CASRRQGVSGTEAFF. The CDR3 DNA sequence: TGTGCCAGCAGACGACAGGGGGTTAGTGGCACTGAAGCTTTCTTT.

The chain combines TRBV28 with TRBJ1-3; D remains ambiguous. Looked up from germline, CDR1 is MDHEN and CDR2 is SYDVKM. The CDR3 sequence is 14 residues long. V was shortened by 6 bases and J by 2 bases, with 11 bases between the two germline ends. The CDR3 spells CASRYGRAGNTIYF. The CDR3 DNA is TGTGCCAGCAGATACGGAAGGGCTGGAAACACCATATATTTT.

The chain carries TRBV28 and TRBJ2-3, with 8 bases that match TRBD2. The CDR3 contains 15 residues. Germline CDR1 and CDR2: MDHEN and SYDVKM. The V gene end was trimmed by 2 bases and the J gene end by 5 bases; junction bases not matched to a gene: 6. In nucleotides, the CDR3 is TGTGCCAGCAGTTTAGTCGGGAGGGCCGAAGATACGCAGTATTTT. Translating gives CASSLVGRAEDTQYF.

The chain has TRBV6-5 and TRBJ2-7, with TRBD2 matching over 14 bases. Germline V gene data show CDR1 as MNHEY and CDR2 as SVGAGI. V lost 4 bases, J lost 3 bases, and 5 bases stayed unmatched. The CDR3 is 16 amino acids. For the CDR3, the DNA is TGTGCCAGCAGTTCCGGGACTAGCGGGAGAGGCTACGAGCAGTACTTC. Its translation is CASSSGTSGRGYEQYF.

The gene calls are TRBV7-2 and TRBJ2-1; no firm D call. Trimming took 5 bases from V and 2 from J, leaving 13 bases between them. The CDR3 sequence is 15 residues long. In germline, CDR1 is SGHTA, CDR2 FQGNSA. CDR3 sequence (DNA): TGTGCCAGCAGCCTCCATTCCCGGACCTACAATGAGCAGTTCTTC. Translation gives CASSLHSRTYNEQFF.

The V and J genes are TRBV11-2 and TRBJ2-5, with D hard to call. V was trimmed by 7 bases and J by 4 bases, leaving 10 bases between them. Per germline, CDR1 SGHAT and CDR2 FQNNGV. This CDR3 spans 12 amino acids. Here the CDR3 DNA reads TGTGCCAGCACCAAACGTTTAGAGACCCAGTACTTC. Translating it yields CASTKRLETQYF.

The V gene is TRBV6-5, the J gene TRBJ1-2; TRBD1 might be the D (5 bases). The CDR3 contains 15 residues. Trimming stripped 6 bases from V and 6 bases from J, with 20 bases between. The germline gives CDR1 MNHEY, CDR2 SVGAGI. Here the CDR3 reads CASSYRLPGPDGYTF. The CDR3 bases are TGTGCCAGCAGCTACAGGCTGCCGGGCCCGGATGGCTACACCTTC.

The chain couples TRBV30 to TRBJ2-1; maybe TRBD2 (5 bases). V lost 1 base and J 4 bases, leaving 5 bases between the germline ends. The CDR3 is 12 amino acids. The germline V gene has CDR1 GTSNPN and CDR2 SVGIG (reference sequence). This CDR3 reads CAWSGTYNEQFF. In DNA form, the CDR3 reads TGTGCCTGGAGTGGGACTTACAATGAGCAGTTCTTC.

CDR3 loop: CASRDRGTHNQPQHF. The CDR3 DNA follows: TGTGCCAGCAGGGACAGAGGGACTCACAATCAGCCCCAGCATTTT. The chain combines TRBV2 with TRBJ1-5; the D gene is possibly TRBD1 (6 bases). CDR1 SNHLY and CDR2 FYNNEI come from the germline V gene. The CDR3 sequence is 15 residues long. Trimming took 6 bases from V and 3 from J, leaving 15 bases between them. Full variable domain (outside the CDR3, taken from reference TRBV2 and TRBJ1-5): EPEVTQTPSHQVTQMGQEVILRCVPISNHLYFYWYRQILGQKVEFLVSFYNNEISEKSEIFDDQFSVERPDGSNFTLKIRSTKLEDSAMYFCASRDRGTHNQPQHFGDGTRLSIL.

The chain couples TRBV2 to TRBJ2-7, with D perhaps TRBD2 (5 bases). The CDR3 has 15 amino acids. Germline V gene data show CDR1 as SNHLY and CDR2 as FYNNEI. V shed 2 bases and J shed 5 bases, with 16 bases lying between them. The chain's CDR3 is CASSEYSQPGDEQYF. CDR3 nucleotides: TGTGCCAGCAGTGAATACTCACAACCCGGGGACGAGCAGTACTTC.

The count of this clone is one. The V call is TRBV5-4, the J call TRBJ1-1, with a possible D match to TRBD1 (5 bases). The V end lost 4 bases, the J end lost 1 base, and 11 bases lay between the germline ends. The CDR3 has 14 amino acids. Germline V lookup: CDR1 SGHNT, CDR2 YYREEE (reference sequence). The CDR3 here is CASSPRGGNTEAFF. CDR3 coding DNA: TGTGCCAGCAGCCCTCGGGGCGGGAACACTGAAGCTTTCTTT. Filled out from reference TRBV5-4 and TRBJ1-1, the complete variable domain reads ETGVTQSPTHLIKTRGQQVTLRCSSQSGHNTVSWYQQALGQGPQFIFQYYREEENGRGNFPPRFSGLQFPNYSSELNVNALELDDSALYLCASSPRGGNTEAFFGQGTRLTVV.

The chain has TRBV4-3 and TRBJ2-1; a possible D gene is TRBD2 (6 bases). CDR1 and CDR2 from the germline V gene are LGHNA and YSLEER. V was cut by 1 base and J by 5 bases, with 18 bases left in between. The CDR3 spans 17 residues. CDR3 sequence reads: CASSQALSGRWDNEQFF. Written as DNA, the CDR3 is TGCGCCAGCAGCCAAGCATTGTCGGGGAGGTGGGACAATGAGCAGTTCTTC.

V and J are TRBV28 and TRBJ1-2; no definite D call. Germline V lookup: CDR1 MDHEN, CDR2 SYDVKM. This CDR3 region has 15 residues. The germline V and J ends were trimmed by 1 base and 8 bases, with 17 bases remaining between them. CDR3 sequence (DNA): TGTGCCAGCAGTTTATTCAGTGGCAGATCGAGAGGCTACACCTTC. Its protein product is CASSLFSGRSRGYTF.

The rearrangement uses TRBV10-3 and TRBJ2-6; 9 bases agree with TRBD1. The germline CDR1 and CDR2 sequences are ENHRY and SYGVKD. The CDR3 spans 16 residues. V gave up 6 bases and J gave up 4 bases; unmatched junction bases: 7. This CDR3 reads CAIRGQGSAGANVLTF. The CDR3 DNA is TGTGCCATCAGAGGACAGGGGTCCGCAGGGGCCAACGTCCTGACTTTC.

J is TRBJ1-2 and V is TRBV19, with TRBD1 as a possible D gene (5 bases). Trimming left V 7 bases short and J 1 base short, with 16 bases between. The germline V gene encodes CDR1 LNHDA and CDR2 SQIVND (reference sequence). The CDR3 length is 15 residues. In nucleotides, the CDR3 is TGTGCCAGTACCATTGGGACGGGGAATAACTATGGCTACACCTTC. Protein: CASTIGTGNNYGYTF. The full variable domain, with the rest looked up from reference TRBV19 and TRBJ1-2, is DGGITQSPKYLFRKEGQNVTLSCEQNLNHDAMYWYRQDPGQGLRLIYYSQIVNDFQKGDIAEGYSVSREKKESFPLTVTSAQKNPTAFYLCASTIGTGNNYGYTFGSGTRLTVV.

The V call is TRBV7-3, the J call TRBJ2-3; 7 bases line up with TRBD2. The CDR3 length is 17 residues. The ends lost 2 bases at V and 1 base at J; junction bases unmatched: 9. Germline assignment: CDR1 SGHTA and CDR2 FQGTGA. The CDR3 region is CASSLVGAGDGTDTQYF. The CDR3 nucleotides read TGTGCCAGCAGCTTAGTCGGGGCGGGAGACGGCACAGATACGCAGTATTTT.